This T cell receptor (beta chain) derives from a study of regulatory T cells. Study-wide results and caveats: Hydrophobic residues at CDR3 positions 6 and 7 were enriched in conventional CD4+ T cells of CD3G-deficient patients.

The primer mix had 52 TRBV and 13 TRBJ primers. Only in-frame clones appear in the TCRdb table, and some are missing; sequencing was by immunoSEQ multiplex PCR. The sample comprises some 29,000 clones, about nine tenths of which are singletons, and less than 2% rests with the top ten. A single count supports this clone. Antigen unknown. The length of the CDR3 is 15 residues. Germline V gene sequence: CDR1 SGHVS, CDR2 FQNEAQ. V was clipped by 2 bases and J by 9 bases, with 17 bases between them. The chain employs TRBV7-8 and TRBJ2-1; perhaps D is TRBD1 or TRBD2 (5 bases each). The receptor comes from a person aged 18-30 years with CD3G deficiency. The specimen sequenced was conventional CD4+ T cells sorted from blood. The DNA of the CDR3 is TGTGCCAGCAGCTTAAACCGGGGCGGAGGTGCTGAGCAGTTCTTC. Protein product: CASSLNRGGGAEQFF.